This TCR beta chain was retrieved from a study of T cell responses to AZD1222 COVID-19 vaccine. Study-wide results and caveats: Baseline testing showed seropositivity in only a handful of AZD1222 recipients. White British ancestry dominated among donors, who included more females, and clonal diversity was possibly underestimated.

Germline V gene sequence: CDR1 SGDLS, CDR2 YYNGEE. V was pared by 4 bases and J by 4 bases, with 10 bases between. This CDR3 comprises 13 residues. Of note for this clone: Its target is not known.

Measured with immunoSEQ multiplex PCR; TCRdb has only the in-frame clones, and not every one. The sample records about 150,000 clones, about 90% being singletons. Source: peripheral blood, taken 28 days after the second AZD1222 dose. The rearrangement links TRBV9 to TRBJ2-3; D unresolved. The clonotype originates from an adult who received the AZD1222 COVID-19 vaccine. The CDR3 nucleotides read TGTGCCAGCAGCTCCAATGCCGCAGATACGCAGTATTTT. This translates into CASSSNAADTQYF.